This TCR beta chain was profiled in a study of response to subunit inactivated influenza vaccine. Study outcomes and limitations: The study's authors posited that every seasonal influenza vaccination enlists few new T cells.

TCRdb re-derived calls from the RT-PCR reads in MiXCR, one entry per CDR3 protein. The sample has 590,000 or so distinct CDR3 sequences; roughly 15% are singletons. The germline gives CDR1 KGHDR, CDR2 SFDVKD. There are 15 residues in the CDR3. Between the trimmed V and J ends, which lost 10 bases and 0 bases, there was a span of 16 bases. Comments on this clonotype: Its antigen remains unknown.

This sequence originates from a man between 50 and 59 years old who received an inactivated influenza vaccine. Here the sequenced sample was PBMCs from blood, taken 14 days before vaccination. The chain employs TRBV24-1 and TRBJ2-3, with D perhaps TRBD1 (6 bases). CDR3 protein: CATSGTPISTDTQYF. The CDR3 DNA sequence: TGTGCCACTTCCGGGACACCCATTAGCACAGATACGCAGTATTTT.